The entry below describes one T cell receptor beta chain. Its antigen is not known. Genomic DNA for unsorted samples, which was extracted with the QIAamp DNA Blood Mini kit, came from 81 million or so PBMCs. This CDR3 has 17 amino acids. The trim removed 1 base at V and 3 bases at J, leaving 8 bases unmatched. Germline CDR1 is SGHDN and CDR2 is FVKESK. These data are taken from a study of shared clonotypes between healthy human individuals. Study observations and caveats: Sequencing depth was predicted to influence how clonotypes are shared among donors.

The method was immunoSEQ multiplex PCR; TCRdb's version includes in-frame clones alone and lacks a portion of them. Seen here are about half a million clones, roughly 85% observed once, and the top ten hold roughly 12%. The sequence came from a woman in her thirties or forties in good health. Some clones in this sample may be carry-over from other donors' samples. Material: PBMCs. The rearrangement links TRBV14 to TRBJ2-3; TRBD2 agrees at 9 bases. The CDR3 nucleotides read TGTGCCAGCAGCCAAGGGGCGGGAGGGCCGAGAACAGATACGCAGTATTTT. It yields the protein CASSQGAGGPRTDTQYF.